This T cell receptor (beta chain) stems from a study of shared clonotypes between healthy human individuals. Study-wide background: Each donor's CD8 memory used one plate, CD8 naive two, each CD4 subset three.

V lost 6 bases and J 3 bases, leaving 15 bases between the germline ends. The CDR3 totals 15 residues. Germline V gene data show CDR1 as MNHEY and CDR2 as SVGAGI. Findings of the study overall: Genetic and exposure-history diversity was limited by the small donor number. Generally, naive subsets (rather than memory subsets) showed larger estimated richness.

Assay execution took place at the deep level. Data came from immunoSEQ multiplex PCR; TCRdb stores just in-frame clones and leaves some out. The sample has about 2.1 million clones; 93% are singletons. Of note for this clone: The antigen remains undetermined.

Naive CD8 cells, CD45RO-negative and positively selected for CCR7, excluded terminally differentiated effector memory CD45RA+ cells. The material sequenced was naive CD8+ T cells from PBMCs. This clonotype was sampled from a man younger than 30 in good health. Some clones in this sample may be carry-over from other donors' samples. The gene calls are TRBV6-5 and TRBJ2-1; D gene ambiguous. CDR3 region: CASSPGVRLYNEQFF. The CDR3 nucleotides read TGTGCCAGCAGCCCGGGTGTGCGCCTCTACAATGAGCAGTTCTTC.